The rows below give T cell receptor beta chains drawn from one sample of a study of T and B cells in COVID-19 patients. TCRdb fed the multiplex PCR reads into MiXCR, producing one record per CDR3 protein. The sample shows about 4,100 distinct CDR3 sequences, roughly 26% of them seen only once. Sequencing used blood. The receptors shown here come from a human donor with active COVID-19. Each CDR3 is given without its conserved first and last residue.

11,TRBV6-2/TRBV6-3,TRBJ2-5,ASRDGQGKTQY
14,TRBV28,TRBJ2-1,ASSPPPGLAGKEQF
14,TRBV6-1,TRBJ2-1,ASSEAIGAANNEQF
12,TRBV11-2,TRBJ2-5,ASSFKTFQETQY
13,TRBV12-3/TRBV12-4,TRBJ2-3,ASSLLAGRTDTQY
11,TRBV29-1,TRBJ1-1,SVDTVQGGNTF
14,TRBV10-3,TRBJ2-5,AISDPTGDLGETQY
10,TRBV19,TRBJ2-5,ASGERQETQY
13,TRBV19,TRBJ1-6,ASRGSGDNNSPLH
12,TRBV6-2/TRBV6-3,TRBJ1-6,ASSYNGRDSPLH
13,TRBV24-1,TRBJ2-2,ATSDAGLITGELF